Shown below are 25 T cell receptor beta chains from a single sample sequenced in a study of neoadjuvant nivolumab and ipilimumab in lung cancer. Measured with immunoSEQ multiplex PCR; TCRdb has only the in-frame clones, and not every one. In the table there are 39,000 or so clones, nearly 90% of which are singletons. Sequenced material: peripheral blood, taken before neoadjuvant nivolumab, alone or with ipilimumab. Every receptor here comes from an adult with non-small cell lung cancer.

The chain has TRBV5-6 and TRBJ1-1; unclear D gene. Germline CDR1 is SGHDT and CDR2 is YYEEEE. The CDR3 spans 14 residues. The germline V and J ends were trimmed by 4 bases and 3 bases, with 13 bases remaining between them. The CDR3 bases are TGTGCCAGCAGCCCAAGAAGGGTACACACTGAAGCTTTCTTT. Protein: CASSPRRVHTEAFF. The whole variable domain, filled in from reference TRBV5-6 and TRBJ1-1, reads DAGVTQSPTHLIKTRGQQVTLRCSPKSGHDTVSWYQQALGQGPQFIFQYYEEEERQRGNFPDRFSGHQFPNYSSELNVNALLLGDSALYLCASSPRRVHTEAFFGQGTRLTVV.

The table lists this clone with a count of one. The chain carries TRBV19 and TRBJ2-7, with D maybe TRBD2 (6 bases). This CDR3 has 17 residues. Trimming took 3 bases from V and 2 from J, leaving 20 bases between them. Per germline, CDR1 LNHDA and CDR2 SQIVND (reference sequence). The CDR3: CASSMSWGESPPYEQYF. The CDR3 DNA follows: TGTGCCAGTAGTATGAGCTGGGGGGAATCACCACCCTACGAGCAGTACTTC.

This rearrangement joins TRBV14 to TRBJ2-1, with 7 bases matching TRBD2. Germline V gene lookup returns CDR1 SGHDN and CDR2 FVKESK. The CDR3 is 13 residues long. V lost 7 bases and J lost 11; bases outside the gene matches: 11. CDR3 amino acids: CASTPRVSGQQFF. The CDR3 DNA is TGTGCCAGCACCCCGAGGGTTAGCGGGCAGCAGTTCTTC.

The chain carries TRBV5-4 and TRBJ2-7; possible D gene TRBD1, 6 bases. The CDR3 has 15 residues. Trimming shortened V by 2 bases and J by 6 bases, and 18 bases separated the two germline ends. Germline CDR1 reads SGHNT; CDR2 reads YYREEE (reference sequence). The DNA of the CDR3 is TGTGCCAGCAGCTTACCGTTCGGACAGCGCAGCGAGCAGTACTTC. It specifies CASSLPFGQRSEQYF.

The rearrangement joins TRBV15 to TRBJ1-5; the match to TRBD1 covers 7 bases. Looked up from germline, CDR1 is LNHNV and CDR2 is YYDKDF (reference sequence). The CDR3 is made up of 14 amino acids. V lost 7 bases and J lost 0; bases outside the gene matches: 3. CDR3 loop: CATMDRSSNQPQHF. The CDR3 DNA is TGTGCCACCATGGACAGGAGTAGCAATCAGCCCCAGCATTTT.

The sample holds a few counts of this clone. CDR3 protein: CASSHYEQYF. In DNA form, the CDR3 reads TGTGCCAGCAGTCACTACGAGCAGTACTTC. The V gene is TRBV28, the J gene TRBJ2-7; D ambiguous. Trimming took off 5 bases at V and 3 bases at J, with 2 bases between the two ends. The CDR3 is 10 residues long. Looked up from germline, CDR1 is MDHEN and CDR2 is SYDVKM.

This chain uses TRBV29-1 with TRBJ2-2; TRBD2 aligns across 12 bases. Germline CDR1 reads SQVTM; CDR2 reads ANQGSEA. The CDR3 runs 17 residues. V trimming: 6 bases; J trimming: 4 bases; junction bases outside the gene matches: 12. The CDR3 nucleotides are TGCAGCGTCCTGGCTAGCGGGAGGGCCAAGGGCACCGGGGAGCTGTTTTTT. It translates to CSVLASGRAKGTGELFF.

J is TRBJ2-1 and V is TRBV7-3, with 8 nucleotides matching TRBD1. J was trimmed by 6 bases and V by 5 bases; bases with no gene match: 3. CDR1 and CDR2 from the germline V gene are SGHTA and FQGTGA. This CDR3 region has 13 residues. CDR3 DNA sequence: TGTGCCAGCAGCCCGGACAGGGTCAATGAGCAGTTCTTC. Translation gives CASSPDRVNEQFF.

The rearrangement joins TRBV2 to TRBJ2-1, with D tentatively TRBD2 (5 bases). With 6 bases removed from V and 8 bases from J, the gap between germline ends came to 14 bases. The germline gives CDR1 SNHLY, CDR2 FYNNEI. CDR3 length: 13 amino acids. The chain's CDR3 is CASRESSSHEQFF. The CDR3 bases are TGTGCCAGCAGGGAGTCTAGCTCCCATGAGCAGTTCTTC.

This clone turned up a few times. The chain recombines TRBV7-8 with TRBJ1-2, with TRBD1 matching over 10 bases. This CDR3 has 13 amino acids. The V gene end was trimmed by 6 bases and the J gene end by 7 bases; junction bases not matched to a gene: 5. Germline CDR1 SGHVS, CDR2 FQNEAQ. CDR3 region: CASSNRDRGGYTF. DNA of the CDR3: TGTGCCAGCAGTAACCGGGACAGGGGTGGCTACACCTTC.

This chain links TRBV5-4 with TRBJ2-7, with D perhaps assigned TRBD1 or TRBD2 (5 bases each). The CDR3 runs to 15 residues. Trimming stripped 4 bases from V and 3 bases from J, with 17 bases between. The germline V gene encodes CDR1 SGHNT and CDR2 YYREEE (reference sequence). The CDR3 DNA is TGTGCCAGCAGCCGGGGAGTGAGGGGCCGCTACGAGCAGTACTTC. Residues: CASSRGVRGRYEQYF.

This clone is a singleton in its sample. This sequence joins TRBV28 and TRBJ2-2; D assignment may be TRBD1 or TRBD2 (6 bases each). The V gene lost 5 bases and the J gene lost 6 bases, with 13 bases spanning the gap. The germline CDR1 and CDR2 sequences are MDHEN and SYDVKM. The CDR3 has 14 amino acids. CDR3 sequence: CASSTGATAGELFF. The CDR3 bases are TGTGCCAGCAGTACGGGGGCCACGGCCGGGGAGCTGTTTTTT. Complete variable domain (other parts from reference TRBV28 and TRBJ2-2): DVKVTQSSRYLVKRTGEKVFLECVQDMDHENMFWYRQDPGLGLRLIYFSYDVKMKEKGDIPEGYSVSREKKERFSLILESASTNQTSMYLCASSTGATAGELFFGEGSRLTVL.

The rearrangement joins TRBV2 to TRBJ2-7, with TRBD2 identical over 10 bases. Germline V CDR1 and CDR2: SNHLY, FYNNEI. Unmatched junction bases numbered 4, after V lost 3 bases and J lost 5 bases. This CDR3 has 14 amino acids. The CDR3 here is CASSESSGSNEQYF. The CDR3 bases are TGTGCCAGCAGTGAGTCTAGCGGGAGCAACGAGCAGTACTTC. Full variable domain (outside the CDR3, taken from reference TRBV2 and TRBJ2-7): EPEVTQTPSHQVTQMGQEVILRCVPISNHLYFYWYRQILGQKVEFLVSFYNNEISEKSEIFDDQFSVERPDGSNFTLKIRSTKLEDSAMYFCASSESSGSNEQYFGPGTRLTVT.

CDR3 nucleotides: TGTGCCAGCTCACCACAGAGGGGAGACTATGGCTACACCTTC. Translation: CASSPQRGDYGYTF. The chain couples TRBV18 to TRBJ1-2; tentatively, D is TRBD1 (5 bases). CDR1 and CDR2 from the germline V gene are KGHSH and LQKENI. The V and J ends lost 1 base and 3 bases respectively, with 9 bases between them. There are 14 residues in the CDR3.

V usage is TRBV5-1 and J usage is TRBJ2-7; possible D gene TRBD1, 5 bases. From germline, CDR1 is SGHRS and CDR2 YFSETQ. The CDR3 is 14 amino acids. V dropped 0 bases and J dropped 3 bases, with 10 bases sitting between them. The CDR3, as DNA: TGCGCCAGCAGCTTGGATCAGGGCGACTACGAGCAGTACTTC. Translation gives CASSLDQGDYEQYF. The complete variable domain, with remaining parts taken from reference TRBV5-1 and TRBJ2-7, reads KAGVTQTPRYLIKTRGQQVTLSCSPISGHRSVSWYQQTPGQGLQFLFEYFSETQRNKGNFPGRFSGRQFSNSRSEMNVSTLELGDSALYLCASSLDQGDYEQYFGPGTRLTVT.

J is TRBJ2-4 and V is TRBV6-1; D call uncertain. Per germline, CDR1 MNHNS and CDR2 SASEGT. Trimming removed 10 bases at V and 0 bases at J, with 7 bases between. This CDR3 region has 12 residues. For the CDR3, the DNA is TGTGCCACCAGCCGAGCCAAAAACATTCAGTACTTC. Translation gives CATSRAKNIQYF.

The chain carries TRBV28 and TRBJ2-1; D is unresolved. The germline CDR1 and CDR2 sequences are MDHEN and SYDVKM. This CDR3 spans 13 amino acids. V shed 3 bases and J shed 8 bases, with 11 bases lying between them. CDR3 nucleotides: TGTGCCAGCAGTTTCAGGCCTGGGGATGAGCAGTTCTTC. Encoded protein: CASSFRPGDEQFF.

This chain joins TRBV6-1 and TRBJ1-1, with D tentatively TRBD1 (5 bases). The V gene's germline CDR1 is MNHNS and CDR2 SASEGT. The CDR3 is 15 residues long. Trimming left V 5 bases short and J 0 bases short, with 13 bases between. This chain's CDR3 is CASSRDDTMNTEAFF. CDR3 DNA sequence: TGTGCCAGCAGTAGGGACGATACAATGAACACTGAAGCTTTCTTT.

The V call is TRBV11-2, the J call TRBJ2-7; 10 positions match TRBD2. Germline-derived CDR1 and CDR2 are SGHAT and FQNNGV. V was pared by 0 bases and J by 4 bases, with 6 bases of the junction left unmatched. This CDR3 region has 16 residues. CDR3: CASSLEAGGIGYEQYF. CDR3 nucleotide sequence: TGTGCCAGCAGCTTAGAAGCGGGAGGGATTGGGTACGAGCAGTACTTC.

The rearrangement links TRBV7-9 to TRBJ2-3; no clear D. Germline assignment: CDR1 SEHNR and CDR2 FQNEAQ (reference sequence). This CDR3 comprises 15 residues. The V end lost 2 bases, the J end lost 3 bases, and 12 bases lay between the germline ends. The CDR3: CASSLNLLSTDTQYF. CDR3 DNA: TGTGCCAGCAGCTTAAATCTGTTGAGTACAGATACGCAGTATTTT. The full variable domain, its missing parts supplied by reference TRBV7-9 and TRBJ2-3, is DTGVSQNPRHKITKRGQNVTFRCDPISEHNRLYWYRQTLGQGPEFLTYFQNEAQLEKSRLLSDRFSAERPKGSFSTLEIQRTEQGDSAMYLCASSLNLLSTDTQYFGPGTRLTVL.

The chain has TRBV4-1 and TRBJ2-3; D unresolved. The V end was cut by 0 bases, the J end by 5 bases, with 9 bases between. The CDR3 has 14 amino acids. Germline V gene lookup returns CDR1 MGHRA and CDR2 YSYEKL. The CDR3 region is CASSQDWGEDTQYF. The CDR3 coding sequence is TGCGCCAGCAGCCAAGATTGGGGTGAAGATACGCAGTATTTT.

This clone is a singleton in its sample. This chain joins TRBV30 and TRBJ1-5; possibly TRBD1 for D (6 bases). Trimming left V 2 bases short and J 4 bases short, with 12 bases between. CDR3 size: 14 residues. Germline V gene sequence: CDR1 GTSNPN, CDR2 SVGIG (reference sequence). CDR3 coding DNA: TGTGCCTGGAGTCTAACTACAGGGAATCAGCCCCAGCATTTT. This sequence encodes CAWSLTTGNQPQHF.

This chain links TRBV5-1 with TRBJ2-5; no reliable D call. V was clipped by 0 bases and J by 2 bases, with 5 bases between them. This CDR3 region has 13 residues. The germline gives CDR1 SGHRS, CDR2 YFSETQ. The CDR3 DNA reads as TGCGCCAGCAGCTTGGGCCAGCAAGAGACCCAGTACTTC. Its protein is CASSLGQQETQYF.

This rearrangement joins TRBV15 to TRBJ2-7, with D possibly being TRBD1 (6 bases). Trimming stripped 5 bases from V and 5 bases from J, with 19 bases between. The germline CDR1 and CDR2 sequences are LNHNV and YYDKDF (reference sequence). This CDR3 is 15 amino acids long. The CDR3 loop reads CATSPTRFRGDEQYF. In DNA form, the CDR3 reads TGTGCCACCAGCCCCACGCGGTTCAGGGGAGACGAGCAGTACTTC.

The chain recombines TRBV21-1 with TRBJ2-1; TRBD2, the table's D call, lacks a check against the DNA. TRBV21-1 represents a pseudogene. The length of the CDR3 is 14 residues. The DNA of the CDR3 is TGTGCCAGCGAAAGCGGGAGCTCCTACAATGAGCAGTTCTTC. Protein product: CASESGSSYNEQFF.